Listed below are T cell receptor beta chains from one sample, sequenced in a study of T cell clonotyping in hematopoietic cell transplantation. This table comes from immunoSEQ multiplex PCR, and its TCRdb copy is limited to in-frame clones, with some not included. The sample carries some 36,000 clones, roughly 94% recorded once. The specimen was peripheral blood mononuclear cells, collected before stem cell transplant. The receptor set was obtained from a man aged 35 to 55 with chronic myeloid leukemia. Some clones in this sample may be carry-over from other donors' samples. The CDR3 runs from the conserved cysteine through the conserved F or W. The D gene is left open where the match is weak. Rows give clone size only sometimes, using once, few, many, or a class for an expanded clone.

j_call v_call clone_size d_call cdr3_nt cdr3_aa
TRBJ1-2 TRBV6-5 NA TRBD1 TGTGCCAGCATACCTGGGACAGGGGGGATCTATGGCTACACCTTC CASIPGTGGIYGYTF
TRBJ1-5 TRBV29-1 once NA TGCAGCGTTTCCGGACCTCCCGGAGGGGGTCAGCCCCAGCATTTT CSVSGPPGGGQPQHF
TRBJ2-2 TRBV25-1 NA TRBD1 TGTGCCAGCAGTGAATCGGGGACAGGGTTGTTCACCGGGGAGCTGTTTTTT CASSESGTGLFTGELFF
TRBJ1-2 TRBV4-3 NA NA TGCGCCAGCAGCCAATCTTTTCAGGGAGTTAACTATGGCTACACCTTC CASSQSFQGVNYGYTF
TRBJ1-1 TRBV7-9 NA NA TGTGCCAGCAGCCCCCTCGGTGGGCAGAACACTGAAGCTTTCTTT CASSPLGGQNTEAFF
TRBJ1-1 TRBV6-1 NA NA TGTGCCAGCAGGTCCACTGAAGCTTTCTTT CASRSTEAFF
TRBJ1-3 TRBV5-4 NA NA TGTGCCAGCAGCTCGGGATGGGGATCTGGAAACACCATATATTTT CASSSGWGSGNTIYF
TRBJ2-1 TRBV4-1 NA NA TGCGCCAGCAGGCCGACAGGAGGATCCTACAATGAGCAGTTCTTC CASRPTGGSYNEQFF
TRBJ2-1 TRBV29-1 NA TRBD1 TGCAGCGTGAGGGACAGGGGTTACAATGAGCAGTTCTTC CSVRDRGYNEQFF
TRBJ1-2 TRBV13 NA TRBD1 TGTGCCAGCAGCTTAACCCCGGGACAGGAATATGGCTACACCTTC CASSLTPGQEYGYTF
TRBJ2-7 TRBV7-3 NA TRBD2 TGTGCCAGCAGCAGCGGGACTAGCGGGGAGCAGTACTTC CASSSGTSGEQYF
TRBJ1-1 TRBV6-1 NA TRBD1 TGTGCCAGCAGGGGGGACAGGGGGAGAAACACTGAAGCTTTCTTT CASRGDRGRNTEAFF
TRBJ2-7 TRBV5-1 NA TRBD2 TGCGCCAGCAGCCCGGGGGGGGGCCATTCCTACGAGCAGTACTTC CASSPGGGHSYEQYF
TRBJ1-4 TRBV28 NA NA TGTGCCAGCAGTTTAACTACCGAAAAACTGTTTTTT CASSLTTEKLFF
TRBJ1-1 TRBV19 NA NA TGTGCCAGTATCTTAGGTGGAGTTAACACTGAAGCTTTCTTT CASILGGVNTEAFF
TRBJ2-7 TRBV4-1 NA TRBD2 TGCGCCAGCAGCCAGGGGGGGGGACTCGCTTACGAGCAGTACTTC CASSQGGGLAYEQYF
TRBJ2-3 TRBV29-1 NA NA TGCAGCGTTGCTACAGGAGGGGATACGCAGTATTTT CSVATGGDTQYF
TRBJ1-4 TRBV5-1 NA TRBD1 TGCGCCAGCAGCTTGGCCGGGGGGACAGGGCTGGTTGAAAAACTGTTTTTT CASSLAGGTGLVEKLFF
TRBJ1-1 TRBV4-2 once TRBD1 TGTGCCAGCAGCCCCACCGGGACAGGGGACACTGAAGCTTTCTTT CASSPTGTGDTEAFF
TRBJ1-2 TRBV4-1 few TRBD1 TGCGCCAGCAGCCCTACCGGGACAGGTATGACCTATGGCTACACCTTC CASSPTGTGMTYGYTF
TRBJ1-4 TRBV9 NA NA TGTGCCAGCAGCGCCTCCTTACAGGGAAGGGATGAAAAACTGTTTTTT CASSASLQGRDEKLFF
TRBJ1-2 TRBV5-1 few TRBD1 TGCGCCAGCAGCTTGGATGGACAGGGGAATGGCTACACCTTC CASSLDGQGNGYTF
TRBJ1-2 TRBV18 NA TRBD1 TGTGCCAGCTCACCGCTTCACTCGCCCGACAGGGGTGACTATGGCTACACCTTC CASSPLHSPDRGDYGYTF
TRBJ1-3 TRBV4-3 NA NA TGCGCCAGCAGCCAAGTGTGGCTGACTGGAAACACCATATATTTT CASSQVWLTGNTIYF
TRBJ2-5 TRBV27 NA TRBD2 TGTGCCAGCAGTTTCAGTCTAGCGGGGGGGCGAGGGGAGACCCAGTACTTC CASSFSLAGGRGETQYF
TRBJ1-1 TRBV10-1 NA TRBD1 TGCGCCGCCCCTCAGGGGGCGGACACTGAAGCTTTCTTT CAAPQGADTEAFF
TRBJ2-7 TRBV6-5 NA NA TGTGCCAGCAGTTACTCTAGACAGTCTAACTACGAGCAGTACTTC CASSYSRQSNYEQYF
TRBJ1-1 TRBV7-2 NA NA TGTGCCAGCAGCTTAAGCATCTTGAACACTGAAGCTTTCTTT CASSLSILNTEAFF
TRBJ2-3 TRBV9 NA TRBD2 TGTGCCAGCAGCGCTCCGCTAGCGGGGGGCCTCGGTAGCACAGATACGCAGTATTTT CASSAPLAGGLGSTDTQYF
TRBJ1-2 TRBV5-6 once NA TGTGCCAGCAGCTTGGGTTACGACTATGGCTACACCTTC CASSLGYDYGYTF
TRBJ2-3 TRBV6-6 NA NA TGTGCCAGCAGCTCCGGGTTCACAGATACGCAGTATTTT CASSSGFTDTQYF
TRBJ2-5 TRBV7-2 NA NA TGTGCCAGCAGCCTTCTTGGGGGCGGGGGCGCTGTGGGGAGGAAGACCCAGTACTTC CASSLLGGGGAVGRKTQYF
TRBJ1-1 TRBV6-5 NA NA TGTGCCAGCACTCGAAGGGGGAACACTGAAGCTTTCTTT CASTRRGNTEAFF
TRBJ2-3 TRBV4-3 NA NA TGCGCCAGCAGCCCCAGGGGGAGGGGCATGCAATCTAGCACAGATACGCAGTATTTT CASSPRGRGMQSSTDTQYF
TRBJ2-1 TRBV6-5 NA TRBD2 TGTGCCAGCAGTTACAGACTAGCGGGCCAGGATGAGCAGTTCTTC CASSYRLAGQDEQFF
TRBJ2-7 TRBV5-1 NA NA TGCGCCAGCAGCTTCAAGGGGGACGAGCAGTACTTC CASSFKGDEQYF
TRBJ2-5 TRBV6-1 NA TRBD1 TGTGCCAGCAGTGGGGGGACAGGGGGCTATGAGACCCAGTACTTC CASSGGTGGYETQYF
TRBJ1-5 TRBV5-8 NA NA TGTGCCAGCAGCCCCGGGATTCAGCCCCAGCATTTT CASSPGIQPQHF
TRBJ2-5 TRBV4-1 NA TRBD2 TGCGCCAGCAGCCAAGATGGGGATTACGCTAGCGGGGGGGCCAAGGAGACCCAGTACTTC CASSQDGDYASGGAKETQYF
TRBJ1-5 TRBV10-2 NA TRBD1 TGCGCCAGCAGAGCACCCGGGACAGAGGGTAGACCCCAGCATTTT CASRAPGTEGRPQHF
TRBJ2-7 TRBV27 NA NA TGTGCCAGCAGTTTTCAAGACAGCTACGAGCAGTACTTC CASSFQDSYEQYF
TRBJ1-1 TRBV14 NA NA TGTGCCAGCAGCCAAGCCGGGCACTTCACTGAAGCTTTCTTT CASSQAGHFTEAFF
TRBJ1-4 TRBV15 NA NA TGTGCCACCAGCAGATCAGGGAGGGGGTATGAAAAACTGTTTTTT CATSRSGRGYEKLFF
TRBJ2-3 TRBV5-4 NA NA TGTGCCAGCAGCTTGGAGGGGTTTAGCACAGATACGCAGTATTTT CASSLEGFSTDTQYF
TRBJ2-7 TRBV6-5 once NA TGTGCCAGCAGCCCCAAGGGGGGGCCCTCCTACGAGCAGTACTTC CASSPKGGPSYEQYF
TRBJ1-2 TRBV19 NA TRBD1 TGTGCCAGTAGTATAGACGGGACAGCCTATGGCTACACCTTC CASSIDGTAYGYTF
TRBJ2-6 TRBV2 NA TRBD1 TGTGCCAGCAGTGAACCTTCTTCCGGGACAGTTTTCTCTGGGGCCAACGTCCTGACTTTC CASSEPSSGTVFSGANVLTF
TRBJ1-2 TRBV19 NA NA TGTGCCAGTAGTACCGGGGCAAGAGTCTACACCTTC CASSTGARVYTF
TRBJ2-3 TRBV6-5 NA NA TGTGCCAGCACCCGCCGGAAGGGCACAGATACGCAGTATTTT CASTRRKGTDTQYF
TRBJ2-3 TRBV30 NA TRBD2 TGTGCCTGGAGGCGGACTAGCGGTAGCACAGATACGCAGTATTTT CAWRRTSGSTDTQYF
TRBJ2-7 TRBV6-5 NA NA TGTGCCAGCAGTTCAGGAGCCTACGAGCAGTACTTC CASSSGAYEQYF
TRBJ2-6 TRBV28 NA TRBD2 TGTGCCAGCATAGCGGGGGCTTCCTCTGGGGCCAACGTCCTGACTTTC CASIAGASSGANVLTF
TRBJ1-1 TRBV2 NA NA TGTGCCAGCAGCCCCGACGGGGCGGAGGTTAAGACTGAAGCTTTCTTT CASSPDGAEVKTEAFF
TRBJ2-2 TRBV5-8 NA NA TGTGCCAGCCGCGTGGCCGGGGAGCTGTTTTTT CASRVAGELFF
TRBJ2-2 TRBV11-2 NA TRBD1 TGTGCCAGCAGCTGGGGACAGGGGGGAACCGGGGAGCTGTTTTTT CASSWGQGGTGELFF
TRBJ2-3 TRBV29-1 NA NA TGCAGCGTTGAAGCCCAGACAGATACGCAGTATTTT CSVEAQTDTQYF
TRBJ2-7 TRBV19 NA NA TGTGCCAGTACCCAGGGAGACGGGCACTACGAGCAGTACTTC CASTQGDGHYEQYF